This is a list of T cell receptor beta chains from one sample in a study of identical twins. TCRdb reanalysed the 5' RACE reads using MiXCR and keeps one entry per CDR3 protein. Of around 140,000 distinct CDR3 sequences in the sample, roughly 3.3% were seen once. Sequencing was done on a sample of memory T cells sorted from blood. The receptors derive from a man younger than 35 in good health. CDR3s include the opening cysteine and the closing phenylalanine or tryptophan. The order of the fields is J gene, D gene, V gene, clone size, CDR3 DNA, CDR3 protein. D genes are given only for firm matches. Size is stated for part of the rows, as once, few or many counts, or as a class when the clone is expanded.

J: TRBJ2-3; D: TRBD2; V: TRBV12-3/TRBV12-4; size: many; DNA: TGTGCCAGCAGTTTTGTGGCGGGAGGGCGGTCTAGCACAGATACGCAGTATTTT; CDR3: CASSFVAGGRSSTDTQYF
J: TRBJ2-7; D: .; V: TRBV20-1; size: many; DNA: TGCAGTGCTAGAGGGGTACAGGGAAGTTGGGCCGAGCAGTACTTC; CDR3: CSARGVQGSWAEQYF
J: TRBJ1-4; D: .; V: TRBV18; size: few; DNA: TGTGCCAGCTCACCGCTTGAGGGGCCTAATGAAAAACTGTTTTTT; CDR3: CASSPLEGPNEKLFF
J: TRBJ2-5; D: .; V: TRBV24-1; size: .; DNA: TGTGCCACCAGTGGGGAACGACAGGCCGGTCCTCAAGAGACCCAGTACTTC; CDR3: CATSGERQAGPQETQYF
J: TRBJ2-2; D: TRBD1; V: TRBV29-1; size: many; DNA: TGCAGCGTCGACAGGGGGCGGGACACCGGGGAGCTGTTTTTT; CDR3: CSVDRGRDTGELFF
J: TRBJ1-2; D: .; V: TRBV18; size: many; DNA: TGTGCCAGCTCTCGACTCCGGGACAACTACACCTTC; CDR3: CASSRLRDNYTF
J: TRBJ2-4; D: .; V: TRBV28; size: many; DNA: TGTGCCAGCAATCCCCGGGGGTGGGCCAAAAACATTCAGTACTTC; CDR3: CASNPRGWAKNIQYF
J: TRBJ2-3; D: TRBD2; V: TRBV7-8; size: many; DNA: TGTGCCAGCAGCCGATATCGGATAGCGGGAGGGCCCTCGGGTGCAGATACGCAGTATTTT; CDR3: CASSRYRIAGGPSGADTQYF
J: TRBJ2-7; D: .; V: TRBV5-5; size: many; DNA: TGTGCCAGCAGCTTGAGTCAGGGGACTGTCGAGCAGTACTTC; CDR3: CASSLSQGTVEQYF
J: TRBJ2-7; D: .; V: TRBV9; size: many; DNA: TGTGCCAGCAGCGTAGGGACCCCACCCTACGAGCAGTACTTC; CDR3: CASSVGTPPYEQYF
J: TRBJ2-1; D: TRBD1; V: TRBV5-5; size: few; DNA: TGTGCCAGCAGCGGCGGGACAGGAGACTACAATGAGCAGTTCTTC; CDR3: CASSGGTGDYNEQFF
J: TRBJ2-5; D: .; V: TRBV5-4; size: many; DNA: TGTGCCAGCAGCTTCGGACCCATCGGAGAGACCCAGTACTTC; CDR3: CASSFGPIGETQYF
J: TRBJ2-5; D: .; V: TRBV3-1; size: few; DNA: TGTGCCAGCAGCCCCCAGCCCTCAGAGACCCAGTACTTC; CDR3: CASSPQPSETQYF
J: TRBJ2-4; D: .; V: TRBV4-2; size: few; DNA: TGTGCCAGCAGCCAAGATCCAGCCAGGCAAAACATTCAGTACTTC; CDR3: CASSQDPARQNIQYF
J: TRBJ1-4; D: .; V: TRBV6-5; size: many; DNA: TGTGCCAGCAGTTACAGACCCGGGGGCCGTGAAAAACTGGTTTTT; CDR3: CASSYRPGGREKLVF
J: TRBJ2-5; D: .; V: TRBV20-1; size: many; DNA: TGCAGTGCTACTCCCGGGGCCACAGGGGAGACCCAGTACTTC; CDR3: CSATPGATGETQYF
J: TRBJ2-2; D: TRBD2; V: TRBV4-2; size: many; DNA: TGTGCCAGCAGCCCCTTTTCGGGAGGGGCGAACACCGGGGAGCTGTTTTTT; CDR3: CASSPFSGGANTGELFF
J: TRBJ1-6; D: TRBD1; V: TRBV19; size: .; DNA: TGTGCCAGTAGTCCTTCCGGGACAGAGAATTCACCCCTCCACTTT; CDR3: CASSPSGTENSPLHF
J: TRBJ2-3; D: TRBD1; V: TRBV3-1; size: many; DNA: TGTGCCAGCAGCCAAGAACGGCTGGGACAGAGCACAGATACGCAGTATTTT; CDR3: CASSQERLGQSTDTQYF
J: TRBJ2-1; D: .; V: TRBV5-1; size: many; DNA: TGCGCCAGCAGCTTACCAGACAGTCCCGGGACACGAAATGAGCAGTTCTTC; CDR3: CASSLPDSPGTRNEQFF
J: TRBJ2-1; D: .; V: TRBV7-2; size: few; DNA: TGTGCCAGCAGCTTAGTTCCCAGGGCGCATGAGCAGTTCTTC; CDR3: CASSLVPRAHEQFF